This entry is about one T cell receptor (beta chain). The antigen is unknown. The data belong to a study of cytomegalovirus exposure and HLA in healthy donors. Turning to the study itself: A preliminary data release comprised roughly 80 million unique TCRs obtained from HLA-typed donors. Broader study findings: For cytomegalovirus status, the classifier reportedly gave diagnoses with high specificity and sensitivity. Several V segments, TRBV6-2 and TRBV6-3 among them, could not be told apart and were dropped. Follow-up analysis found HLA locus-dependent TCR association rates, highest for DRB1 and lowest for HLA-C.

The CDR3 consists of 15 residues. The V end was cut by 6 bases, the J end by 2 bases, with 13 bases between. Germline-derived CDR1 and CDR2 are LNHDA and SQIVND (reference sequence). Use of 60 Vbeta and 13 Jbeta primers characterized the PCR. Clones were read by immunoSEQ multiplex PCR, and TCRdb kept only the in-frame ones, dropping some. The sample totals 100,000 to 150,000 clones; its top ten clones hold 2% to 2.5%. This chain uses TRBV19 with TRBJ2-2; D might be TRBD2 (6 bases). Sequenced: PBMCs. This receptor was obtained from a man between 35 and 55 years old in good health and CMV-seronegative. In DNA, the CDR3 is TGTGCCAGTAGGAACCTGGACTATAACACCGGGGAGCTGTTTTTT. Translating it yields CASRNLDYNTGELFF.